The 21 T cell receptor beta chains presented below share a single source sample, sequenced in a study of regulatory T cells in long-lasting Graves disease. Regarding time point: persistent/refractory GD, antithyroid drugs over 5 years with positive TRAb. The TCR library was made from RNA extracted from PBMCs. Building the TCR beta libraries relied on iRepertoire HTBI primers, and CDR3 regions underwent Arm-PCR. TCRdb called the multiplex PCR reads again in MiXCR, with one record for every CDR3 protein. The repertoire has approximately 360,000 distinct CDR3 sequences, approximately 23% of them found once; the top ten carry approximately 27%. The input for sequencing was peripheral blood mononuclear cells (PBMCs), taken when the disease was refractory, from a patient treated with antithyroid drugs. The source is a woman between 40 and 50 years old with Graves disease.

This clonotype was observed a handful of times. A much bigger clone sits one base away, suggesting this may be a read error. CDR3 in amino acids: CASRAPTSSSPLHF. Written as DNA, the CDR3 is TGTGCCAGCAGGGCACCGACCTCTAGTTCACCCCTCCACTTT. The chain recombines TRBV28 with TRBJ1-6; no clear D gene. The V gene's germline CDR1 is MDHEN and CDR2 SYDVKM. The V end lost 6 bases, the J end lost 9 bases, and 15 bases lay between the germline ends. This CDR3 region has 14 residues.

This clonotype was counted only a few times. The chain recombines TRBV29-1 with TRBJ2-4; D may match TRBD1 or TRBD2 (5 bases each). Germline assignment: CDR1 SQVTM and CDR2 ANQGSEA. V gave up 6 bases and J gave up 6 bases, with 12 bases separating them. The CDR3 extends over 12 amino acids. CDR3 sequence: CSVGDLGNIQYF. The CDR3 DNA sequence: TGCAGCGTAGGGGACCTCGGAAACATTCAGTACTTC. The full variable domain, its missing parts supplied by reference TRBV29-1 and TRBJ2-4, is SAVISQKPSRDICQRGTSLTIQCQVDSQVTMMFWYRQQPGQSLTLIATANQGSEATYESGFVIDKFPISRPNLTFSTLTVSNMSPEDSSIYLCSVGDLGNIQYFGAGTRLSVL.

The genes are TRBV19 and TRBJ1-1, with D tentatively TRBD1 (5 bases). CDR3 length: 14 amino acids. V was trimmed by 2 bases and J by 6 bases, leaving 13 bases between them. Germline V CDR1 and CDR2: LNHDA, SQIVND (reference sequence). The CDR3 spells CASSISGQPPEAFF. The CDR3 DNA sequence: TGTGCCAGTAGTATATCAGGGCAACCGCCTGAAGCTTTCTTT.

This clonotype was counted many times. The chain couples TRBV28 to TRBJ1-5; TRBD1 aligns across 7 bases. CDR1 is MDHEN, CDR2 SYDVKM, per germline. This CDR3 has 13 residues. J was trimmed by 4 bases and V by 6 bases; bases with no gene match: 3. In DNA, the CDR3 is TGTGCCAGCAGGATCAGGGGGAATCAGCCCCAGCATTTT. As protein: CASRIRGNQPQHF.

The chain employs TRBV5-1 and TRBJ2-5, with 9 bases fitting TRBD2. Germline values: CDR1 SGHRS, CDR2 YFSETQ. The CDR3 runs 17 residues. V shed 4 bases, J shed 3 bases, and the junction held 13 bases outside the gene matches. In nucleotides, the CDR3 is TGCGCCAGCAGCCGTCTGACGGCGGGAGGGCGGAAAGAGACCCAGTACTTC. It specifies CASSRLTAGGRKETQYF.

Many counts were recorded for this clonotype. The CDR3 nucleotides read TGTGCCAGCAGCCCAACAGGGGCTAACACTGAAGCTTTCTTT. Protein: CASSPTGANTEAFF. The chain recombines TRBV7-2 with TRBJ1-1; the match to TRBD1 covers 7 bases. CDR1 is SGHTA, CDR2 FQGNSA, per germline. V lost 5 bases to trimming and J lost 2 bases; unmatched junction nucleotides: 5. There are 14 residues in the CDR3. Full variable domain (rest looked up from reference TRBV7-2 and TRBJ1-1): GAGVSQSPSNKVTEKGKDVELRCDPISGHTALYWYRQSLGQGLEFLIYFQGNSAPDKSGLPSDRFSAERTGGSVSTLTIQRTQQEDSAVYLCASSPTGANTEAFFGQGTRLTVV.

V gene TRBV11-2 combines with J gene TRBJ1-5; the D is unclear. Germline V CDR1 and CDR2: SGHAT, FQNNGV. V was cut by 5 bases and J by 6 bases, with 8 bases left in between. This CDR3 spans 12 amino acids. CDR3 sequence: CASSPSIQPQHF. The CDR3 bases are TGTGCCAGCAGCCCTAGTATTCAGCCCCAGCATTTT.

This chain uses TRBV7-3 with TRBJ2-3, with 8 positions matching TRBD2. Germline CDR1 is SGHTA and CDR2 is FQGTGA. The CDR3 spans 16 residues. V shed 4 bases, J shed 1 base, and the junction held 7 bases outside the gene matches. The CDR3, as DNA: TGTGCCAGCAGCTCTACTCCGGGACTAGGCACAGATACGCAGTATTTT. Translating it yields CASSSTPGLGTDTQYF.

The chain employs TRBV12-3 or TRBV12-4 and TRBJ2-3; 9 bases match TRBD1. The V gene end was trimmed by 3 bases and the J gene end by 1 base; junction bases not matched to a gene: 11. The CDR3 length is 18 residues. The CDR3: CASSLWDRVFYGTDTQYF. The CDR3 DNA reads TGTGCCAGCAGTTTGTGGGACAGGGTGTTTTATGGCACAGATACGCAGTATTTT.

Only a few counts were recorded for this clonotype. The CDR3 region has the DNA TGTGCCAGCAGCCCAGGGGGGCAGCCCAGCAATCAGCCCCAGCATTTT. Its translation is CASSPGGQPSNQPQHF. The chain recombines TRBV7-9 with TRBJ1-5; the match to TRBD1 covers 7 bases. The V gene end was trimmed by 5 bases and the J gene end by 1 base; junction bases not matched to a gene: 8. Germline lookup yields CDR1 SEHNR and CDR2 FQNEAQ (reference sequence). The CDR3 runs to 16 residues.

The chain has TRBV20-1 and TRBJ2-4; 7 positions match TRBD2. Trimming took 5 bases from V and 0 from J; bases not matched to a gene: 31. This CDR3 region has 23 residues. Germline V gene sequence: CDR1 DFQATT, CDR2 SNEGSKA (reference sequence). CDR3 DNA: TGCAGTGCTTGGGAGGTTGGAAGGGTAGTGCTAGCGGAGGGGCTAGGAGCCAAAAACATTCAGTACTTC. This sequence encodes CSAWEVGRVVLAEGLGAKNIQYF.

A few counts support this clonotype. The CDR3 DNA sequence: TGTGCCAGCAGCGTAGTTCATCAGTTCGGCGGGACACCTAACTATGGCTACACCTTC. Amino acid sequence: CASSVVHQFGGTPNYGYTF. The V gene is TRBV9, the J gene TRBJ1-2; maybe TRBD1 (6 bases). The germline gives CDR1 SGDLS, CDR2 YYNGEE. The CDR3 covers 19 residues. Deletions cut 0 bases from V and 0 bases from J, with 21 bases between.

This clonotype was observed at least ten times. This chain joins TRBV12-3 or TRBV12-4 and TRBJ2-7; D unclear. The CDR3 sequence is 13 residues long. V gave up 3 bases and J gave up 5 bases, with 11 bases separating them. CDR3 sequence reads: CASSLSSIDEQYF. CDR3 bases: TGTGCCAGCAGTTTGAGTTCTATCGACGAGCAGTACTTC.

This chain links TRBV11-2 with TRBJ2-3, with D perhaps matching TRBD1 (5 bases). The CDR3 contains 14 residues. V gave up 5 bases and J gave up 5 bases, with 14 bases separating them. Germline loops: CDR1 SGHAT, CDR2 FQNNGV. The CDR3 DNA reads TGTGCCAGCAGCCCTCTGTGGGGCAGAGATACGCAGTATTTT. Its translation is CASSPLWGRDTQYF.

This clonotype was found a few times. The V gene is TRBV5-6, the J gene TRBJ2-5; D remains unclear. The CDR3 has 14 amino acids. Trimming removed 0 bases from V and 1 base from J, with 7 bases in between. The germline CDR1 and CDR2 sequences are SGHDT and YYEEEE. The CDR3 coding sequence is TGTGCCAGCAGCTTGGTGGTTATCCAAGAGACCCAGTACTTC. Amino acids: CASSLVVIQETQYF.

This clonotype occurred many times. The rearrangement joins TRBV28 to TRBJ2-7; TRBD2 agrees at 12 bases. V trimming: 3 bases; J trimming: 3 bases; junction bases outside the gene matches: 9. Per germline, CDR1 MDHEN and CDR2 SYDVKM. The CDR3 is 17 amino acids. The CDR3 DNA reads TGTGCCAGCAGTTTCGGACTAGCGGGAACCCCCCTCTACGAGCAGTACTTC. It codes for CASSFGLAGTPLYEQYF.

CDR3 in DNA: TGTGCCAGCAGCTTGGAGTGGGAAAAGCCCCAGCATTTT. Protein product: CASSLEWEKPQHF. The chain employs TRBV5-5 and TRBJ1-5, with D hard to call. The germline gives CDR1 SGHKS, CDR2 YYEKEE (reference sequence). V was pared by 0 bases and J by 8 bases, with 9 bases between. The CDR3 is 13 residues long.

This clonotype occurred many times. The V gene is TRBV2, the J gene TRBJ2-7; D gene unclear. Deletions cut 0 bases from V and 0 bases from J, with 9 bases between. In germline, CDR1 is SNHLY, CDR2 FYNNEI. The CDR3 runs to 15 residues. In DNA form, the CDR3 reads TGTGCCAGCAGTGAAGCTTACACTACCTCCTACGAGCAGTACTTC. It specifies CASSEAYTTSYEQYF. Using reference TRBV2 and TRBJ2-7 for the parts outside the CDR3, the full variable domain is EPEVTQTPSHQVTQMGQEVILRCVPISNHLYFYWYRQILGQKVEFLVSFYNNEISEKSEIFDDQFSVERPDGSNFTLKIRSTKLEDSAMYFCASSEAYTTSYEQYFGPGTRLTVT.

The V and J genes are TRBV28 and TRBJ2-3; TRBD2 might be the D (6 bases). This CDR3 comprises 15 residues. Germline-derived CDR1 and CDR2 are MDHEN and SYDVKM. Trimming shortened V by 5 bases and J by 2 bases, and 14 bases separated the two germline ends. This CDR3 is CASSLQGGDTDTQYF. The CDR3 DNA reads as TGTGCCAGCAGTCTCCAAGGAGGGGACACAGATACGCAGTATTTT.

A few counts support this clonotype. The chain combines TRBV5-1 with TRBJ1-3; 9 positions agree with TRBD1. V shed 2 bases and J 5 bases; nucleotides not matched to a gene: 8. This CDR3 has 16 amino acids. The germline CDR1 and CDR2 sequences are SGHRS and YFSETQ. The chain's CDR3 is CASSLGRQGGRNTIYF. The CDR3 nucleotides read TGCGCCAGCAGCTTAGGAAGACAGGGGGGCCGAAACACCATATATTTT. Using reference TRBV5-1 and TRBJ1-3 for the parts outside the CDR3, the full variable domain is KAGVTQTPRYLIKTRGQQVTLSCSPISGHRSVSWYQQTPGQGLQFLFEYFSETQRNKGNFPGRFSGRQFSNSRSEMNVSTLELGDSALYLCASSLGRQGGRNTIYFGEGSWLTVV.

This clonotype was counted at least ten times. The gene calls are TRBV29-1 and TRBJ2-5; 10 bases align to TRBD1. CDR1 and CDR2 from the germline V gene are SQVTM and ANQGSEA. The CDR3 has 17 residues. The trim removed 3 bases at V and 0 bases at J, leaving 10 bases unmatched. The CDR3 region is CSVEGLGTGEYQETQYF. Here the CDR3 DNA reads TGCAGCGTTGAGGGTCTGGGGACAGGGGAGTACCAAGAGACCCAGTACTTC. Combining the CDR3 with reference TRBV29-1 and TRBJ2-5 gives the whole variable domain SAVISQKPSRDICQRGTSLTIQCQVDSQVTMMFWYRQQPGQSLTLIATANQGSEATYESGFVIDKFPISRPNLTFSTLTVSNMSPEDSSIYLCSVEGLGTGEYQETQYFGPGTRLLVL.